The rows below give T cell receptor beta chains drawn from one sample of a study of CD8+ T cells in alopecia areata. The table came from immunoSEQ multiplex PCR; TCRdb's copy has only in-frame clones and leaves some out. The sample shows about 290,000 clones, over 45% of them seen only once. The sequencing here drew on CD4+ T cells sorted from blood, taken at week 24, from a patient treated with tofacitinib. All receptors derive from a human donor with alopecia areata. The CDR3 runs from the conserved cysteine through the conserved F or W. The D gene is left open where the match is weak. Clone size is shown for a subset of rows, as once, few, many or a class of expanded clone.

V	J	size	D	DNA	CDR3
TRBV28	TRBJ2-1	few	-	TGTGCCAGCAGGACACGGGATGAGCAGTTCTTC	CASRTRDEQFF
TRBV19	TRBJ1-1	few	-	TGTGCCAGTAGTATAGGAGGGGTTGTGCGGACTGAAGCTTTCTTT	CASSIGGVVRTEAFF
TRBV5-1	TRBJ2-5	-	-	TGCGCCAGCAGCTTGGACGGACACTGGGAGACCCAGTACTTC	CASSLDGHWETQYF
TRBV4-1	TRBJ1-6	-	TRBD1	TGCGCCAGCAGCCAAGATGGCAGGGGGACTTCACCCCTCCACTTT	CASSQDGRGTSPLHF
TRBV30	TRBJ2-7	-	TRBD1	TGTGCCTGGAGTTTAGACAGGGGGCGCGATTACGAGCAGTACTTC	CAWSLDRGRDYEQYF
TRBV18	TRBJ1-6	-	-	TGTGCCAGCTCATCCAGTAGGGATCTCCTTAGTTCACCCCTCCACTTT	CASSSSRDLLSSPLHF
TRBV28	TRBJ2-5	-	-	TGTGCCAGCAGTTTAAGGGGGGCTGTCGAGACCCAGTACTTC	CASSLRGAVETQYF
TRBV30	TRBJ2-5	-	-	TGTGCCTGGAGAGGTGGGCAGTTCGAGACCCAGTACTTC	CAWRGGQFETQYF
TRBV4-1	TRBJ1-2	-	-	TGCGCCAGCAGCCAAGGCTCTGCGACAGCTAACTATGGCTACACCTTC	CASSQGSATANYGYTF
TRBV30	TRBJ2-2	-	TRBD2	TGTGCCTGGAGAGAATGGACTAGCGGCAACACCGGGGAGCTGTTTTTT	CAWREWTSGNTGELFF
TRBV19	TRBJ1-2	-	TRBD1	TGTGCCAGTAGTCCTAGCCGACAGGGGAATGGCTACACCTTC	CASSPSRQGNGYTF
TRBV9	TRBJ1-2	-	TRBD1	TGTGCCAGCACGACGGACAGGGCAAGCTACACCTTC	CASTTDRASYTF
TRBV4-2	TRBJ1-5	-	-	TGTGCCAGCAGCCAAGTTTCGGGTAGCGGCAATCAGCCCCAGCATTTT	CASSQVSGSGNQPQHF
TRBV9	TRBJ2-7	-	-	TGTGCCAGCAGCGTAGTGGGACACAGCTCCTACGAGCAGTACTTC	CASSVVGHSSYEQYF
TRBV5-6	TRBJ2-6	few	-	TGTGCCAGCAGCTTGGCCGCGGGGACTGGGGCCAACGTCCTGACTTTC	CASSLAAGTGANVLTF
TRBV2	TRBJ2-5	-	-	TGTGCCAGCAGTGCTGAGGAGACCCAGTACTTC	CASSAEETQYF